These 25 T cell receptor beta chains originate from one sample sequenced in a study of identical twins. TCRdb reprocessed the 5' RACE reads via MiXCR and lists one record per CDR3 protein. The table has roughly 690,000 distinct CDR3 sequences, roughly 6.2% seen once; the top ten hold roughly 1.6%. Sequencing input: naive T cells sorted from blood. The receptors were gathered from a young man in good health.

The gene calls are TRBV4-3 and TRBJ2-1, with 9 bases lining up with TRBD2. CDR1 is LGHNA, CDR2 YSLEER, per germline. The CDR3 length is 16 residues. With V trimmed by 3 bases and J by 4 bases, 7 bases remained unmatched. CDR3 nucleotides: TGCGCCAGCAGCCAGGAAACTAGCGGGCGGTACAATGAGCAGTTCTTC. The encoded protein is CASSQETSGRYNEQFF.

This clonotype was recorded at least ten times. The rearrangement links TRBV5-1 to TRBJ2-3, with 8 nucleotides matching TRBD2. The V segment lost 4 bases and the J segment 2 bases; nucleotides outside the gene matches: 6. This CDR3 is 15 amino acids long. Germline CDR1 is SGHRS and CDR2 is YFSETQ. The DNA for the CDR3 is TGCGCCAGCAGCCCAATAGCGGGGACCACAGATACGCAGTATTTT. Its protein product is CASSPIAGTTDTQYF.

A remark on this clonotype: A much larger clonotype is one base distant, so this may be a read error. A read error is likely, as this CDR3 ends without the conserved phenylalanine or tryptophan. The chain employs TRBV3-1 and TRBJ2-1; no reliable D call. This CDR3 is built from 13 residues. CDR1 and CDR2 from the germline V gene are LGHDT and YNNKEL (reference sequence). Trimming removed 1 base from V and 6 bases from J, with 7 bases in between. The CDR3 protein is CASSQVRANEQFS. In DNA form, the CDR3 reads TGTGCCAGCAGCCAAGTCAGAGCCAATGAGCAGTTCTCC.

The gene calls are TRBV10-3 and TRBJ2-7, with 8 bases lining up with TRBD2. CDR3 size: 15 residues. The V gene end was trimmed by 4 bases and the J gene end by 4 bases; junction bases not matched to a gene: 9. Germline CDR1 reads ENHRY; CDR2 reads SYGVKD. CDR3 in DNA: TGTGCCATCAGTGGCGCAGCGGGAGTCGGGTACGAGCAGTACGTC. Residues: CAISGAAGVGYEQYV.

The CDR3 region has the DNA TGTGCCAGCAGCTTTTATCGGGGGGCGGGAGGCTACACCTTC. Residues: CASSFYRGAGGYTF. V and J are TRBV7-2 and TRBJ1-2; tentatively, D is TRBD1 (6 bases). V lost 3 bases, J lost 8 bases, and 16 bases lay in between. CDR1 and CDR2 from the germline V gene are SGHTA and FQGNSA. The CDR3 runs to 14 residues. Full variable domain (remainder filled in from reference TRBV7-2 and TRBJ1-2): GAGVSQSPSNKVTEKGKDVELRCDPISGHTALYWYRQSLGQGLEFLIYFQGNSAPDKSGLPSDRFSAERTGGSVSTLTIQRTQQEDSAVYLCASSFYRGAGGYTFGSGTRLTVV.

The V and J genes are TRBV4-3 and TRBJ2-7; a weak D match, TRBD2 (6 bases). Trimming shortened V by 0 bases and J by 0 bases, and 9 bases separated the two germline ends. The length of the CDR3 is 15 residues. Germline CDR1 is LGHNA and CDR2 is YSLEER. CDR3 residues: CASSQDWRASYEQYF. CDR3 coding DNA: TGCGCCAGCAGCCAAGATTGGAGGGCCTCCTACGAGCAGTACTTC.

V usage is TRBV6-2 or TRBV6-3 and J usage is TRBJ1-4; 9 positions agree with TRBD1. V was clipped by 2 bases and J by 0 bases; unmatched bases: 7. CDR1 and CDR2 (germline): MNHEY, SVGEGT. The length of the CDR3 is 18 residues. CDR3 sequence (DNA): TGTGCCAGCAGTTACCCCCGGGACAGGGTTTCAACTAATGAAAAACTGTTTTTT. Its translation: CASSYPRDRVSTNEKLFF.

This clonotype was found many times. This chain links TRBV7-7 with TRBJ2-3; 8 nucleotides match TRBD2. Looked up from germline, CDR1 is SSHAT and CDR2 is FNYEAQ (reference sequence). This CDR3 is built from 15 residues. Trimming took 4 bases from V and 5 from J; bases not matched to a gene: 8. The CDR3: CASSSPGTSGDTQYF. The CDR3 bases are TGTGCCAGCAGCTCCCCAGGTACTAGCGGAGATACGCAGTATTTT. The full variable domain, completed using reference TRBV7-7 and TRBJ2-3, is GAGVSQSPRYKVTKRGQDVTLRCDPISSHATLYWYQQALGQGPEFLTYFNYEAQPDKSGLPSDRFSAERPEGSISTLTIQRTEQRDSAMYRCASSSPGTSGDTQYFGPGTRLTVL.

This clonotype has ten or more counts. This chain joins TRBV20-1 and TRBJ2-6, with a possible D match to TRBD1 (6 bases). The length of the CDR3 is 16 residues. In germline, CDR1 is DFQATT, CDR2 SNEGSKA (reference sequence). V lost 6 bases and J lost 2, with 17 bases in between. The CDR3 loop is CSASKDSSAGANVLTF. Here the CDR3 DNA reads TGCAGTGCGAGCAAGGACAGTTCTGCTGGGGCCAACGTCCTGACTTTC.

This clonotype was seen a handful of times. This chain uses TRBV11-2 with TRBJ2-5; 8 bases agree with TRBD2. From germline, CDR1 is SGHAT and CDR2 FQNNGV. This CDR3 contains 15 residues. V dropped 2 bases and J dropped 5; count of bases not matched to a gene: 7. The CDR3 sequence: CASSLFISGGETQYF. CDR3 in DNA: TGTGCCAGCAGCTTATTCATCTCGGGGGGGGAGACCCAGTACTTC.

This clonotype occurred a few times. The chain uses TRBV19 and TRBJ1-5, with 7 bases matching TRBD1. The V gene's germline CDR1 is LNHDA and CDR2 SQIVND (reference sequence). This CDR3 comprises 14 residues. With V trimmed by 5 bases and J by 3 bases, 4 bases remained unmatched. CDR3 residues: CASSRQGHNQPQHF. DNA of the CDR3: TGTGCCAGTAGTCGACAGGGCCACAATCAGCCCCAGCATTTT.

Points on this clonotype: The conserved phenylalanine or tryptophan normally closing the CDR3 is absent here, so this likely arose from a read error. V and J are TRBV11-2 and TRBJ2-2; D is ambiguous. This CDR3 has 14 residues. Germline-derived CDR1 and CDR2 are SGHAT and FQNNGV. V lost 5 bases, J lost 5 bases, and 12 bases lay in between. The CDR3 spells CASSDMRWTGELFS. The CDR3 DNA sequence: TGTGCCAGCAGCGATATGAGGTGGACCGGGGAGCTGTTTTCT.

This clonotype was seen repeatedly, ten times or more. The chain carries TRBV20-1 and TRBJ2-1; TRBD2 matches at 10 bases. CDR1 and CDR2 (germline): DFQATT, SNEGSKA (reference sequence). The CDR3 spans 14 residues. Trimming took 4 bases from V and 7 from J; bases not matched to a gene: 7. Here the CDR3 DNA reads TGCAGTGCTACCAGCGGGAGGGCCGCGAATGAGCAGTTCTTC. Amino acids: CSATSGRAANEQFF.

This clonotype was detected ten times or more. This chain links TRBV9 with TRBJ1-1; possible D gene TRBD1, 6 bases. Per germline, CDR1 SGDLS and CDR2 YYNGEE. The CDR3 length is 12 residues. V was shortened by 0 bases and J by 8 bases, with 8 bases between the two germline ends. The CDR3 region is CASSVVRGEAFF. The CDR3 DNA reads TGTGCCAGCAGCGTAGTGAGGGGGGAAGCTTTCTTT.

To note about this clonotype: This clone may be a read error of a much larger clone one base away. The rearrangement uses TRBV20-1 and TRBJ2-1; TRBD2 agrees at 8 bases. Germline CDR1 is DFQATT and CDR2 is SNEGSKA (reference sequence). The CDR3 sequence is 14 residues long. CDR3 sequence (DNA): TGCAGTGCCCCCGGTCGGGAGGGGAAGAATGAGCAGATCTTC. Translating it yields CSAPGREGKNEQIF.

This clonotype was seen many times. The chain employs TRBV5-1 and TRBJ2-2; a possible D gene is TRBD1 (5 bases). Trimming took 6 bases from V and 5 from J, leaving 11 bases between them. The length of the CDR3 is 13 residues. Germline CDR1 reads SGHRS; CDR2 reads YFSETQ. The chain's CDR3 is CASNLQGTGELFF. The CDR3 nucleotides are TGCGCCAGCAATCTCCAGGGAACCGGGGAGCTGTTTTTT.

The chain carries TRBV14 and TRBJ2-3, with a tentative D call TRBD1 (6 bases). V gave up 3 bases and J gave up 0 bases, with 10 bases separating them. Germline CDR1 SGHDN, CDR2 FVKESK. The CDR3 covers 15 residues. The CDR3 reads CASSHDQGSTDTQYF. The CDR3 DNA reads TGTGCCAGCAGCCATGACCAGGGGAGCACAGATACGCAGTATTTT.

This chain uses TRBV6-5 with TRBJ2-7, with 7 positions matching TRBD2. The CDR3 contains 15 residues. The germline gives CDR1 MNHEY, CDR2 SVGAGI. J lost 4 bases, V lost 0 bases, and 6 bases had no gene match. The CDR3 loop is CASSYSAGRTYEQYF. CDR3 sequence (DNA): TGTGCCAGCAGTTACTCGGCCGGGAGGACTTACGAGCAGTACTTC.

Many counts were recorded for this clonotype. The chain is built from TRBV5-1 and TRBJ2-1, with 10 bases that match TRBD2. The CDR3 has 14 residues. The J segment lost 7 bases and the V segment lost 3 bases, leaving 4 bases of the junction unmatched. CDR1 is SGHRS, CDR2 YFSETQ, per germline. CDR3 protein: CASSSGTSANEQFF. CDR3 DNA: TGCGCCAGCAGCTCTGGGACTAGCGCAAATGAGCAGTTCTTC.

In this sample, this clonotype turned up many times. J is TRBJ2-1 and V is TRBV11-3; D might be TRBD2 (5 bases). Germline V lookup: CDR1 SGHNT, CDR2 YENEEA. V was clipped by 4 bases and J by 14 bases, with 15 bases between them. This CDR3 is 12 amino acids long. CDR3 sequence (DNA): TGTGCCAGCAGCTCCCGGGATGGCTTTGAGTTCTTC. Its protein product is CASSSRDGFEFF.

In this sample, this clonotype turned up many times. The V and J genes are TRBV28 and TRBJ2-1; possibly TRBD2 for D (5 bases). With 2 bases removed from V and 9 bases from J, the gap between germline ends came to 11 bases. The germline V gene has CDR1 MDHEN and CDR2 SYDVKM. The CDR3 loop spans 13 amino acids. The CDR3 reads CASSLAYGGEQFF. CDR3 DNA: TGTGCCAGCAGTTTAGCCTATGGAGGTGAGCAGTTCTTC. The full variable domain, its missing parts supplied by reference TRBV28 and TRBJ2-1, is DVKVTQSSRYLVKRTGEKVFLECVQDMDHENMFWYRQDPGLGLRLIYFSYDVKMKEKGDIPEGYSVSREKKERFSLILESASTNQTSMYLCASSLAYGGEQFFGPGTRLTVL.

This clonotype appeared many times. The CDR3 here is CASSSRDPLAKNIQYF. The CDR3 DNA follows: TGTGCCAGCAGCAGCCGGGACCCACTAGCCAAAAACATTCAGTACTTC. V usage is TRBV7-9 and J usage is TRBJ2-4, with D possibly being TRBD1 or TRBD2 (5 bases each). Germline V gene sequence: CDR1 SEHNR, CDR2 FQNEAQ (reference sequence). Deletions cut 5 bases from V and 0 bases from J, with 14 bases between. The CDR3 is made up of 16 amino acids.

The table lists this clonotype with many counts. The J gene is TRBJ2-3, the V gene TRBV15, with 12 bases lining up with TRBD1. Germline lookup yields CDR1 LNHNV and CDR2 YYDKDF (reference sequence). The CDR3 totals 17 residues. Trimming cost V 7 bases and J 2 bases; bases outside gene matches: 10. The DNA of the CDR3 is TGTGCCACCAATACGGGACAGGGGGCTTCACTCACAGATACGCAGTATTTT. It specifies CATNTGQGASLTDTQYF.

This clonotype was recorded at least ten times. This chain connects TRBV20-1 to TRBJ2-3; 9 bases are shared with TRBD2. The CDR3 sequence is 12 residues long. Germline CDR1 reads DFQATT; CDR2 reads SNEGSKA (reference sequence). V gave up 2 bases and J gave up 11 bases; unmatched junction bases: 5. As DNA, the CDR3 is TGCAGTGCTAGAACGCGGGAGGGCCAGCAGTATTTT. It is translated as CSARTREGQQYF.

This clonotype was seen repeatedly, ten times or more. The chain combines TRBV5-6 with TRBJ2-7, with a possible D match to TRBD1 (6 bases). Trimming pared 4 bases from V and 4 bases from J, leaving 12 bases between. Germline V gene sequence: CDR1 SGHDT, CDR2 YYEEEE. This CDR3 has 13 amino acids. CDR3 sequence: CASSDSTGYEQYF. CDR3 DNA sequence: TGTGCCAGCAGCGATTCTACAGGGTACGAGCAGTACTTC.